This section outlines one T cell receptor beta chain sequence together with its context. Antigen specificity is unknown. The CDR3 loop spans 14 amino acids. The V end lost 0 bases, the J end lost 10 bases, and 15 bases lay between the germline ends. Germline V gives CDR1 LGHDT, CDR2 YNNKEL (reference sequence). This record belongs to a study of T-cell memory formation after mild COVID-19. In the study overall: For the most part, TCR clusters were specific to one donor.

Study-wide results and caveats: Proof of SARS-CoV-2 specificity was absent for the second-wave clones that crested on day 37.

MiXCR, run by TCRdb on the 5' RACE reads, gives a single entry per CDR3 protein. The sample has approximately 230,000 distinct CDR3 sequences; 15% to 20% are singletons. This chain connects TRBV3-1 to TRBJ1-1, with TRBD1 as a possible D gene (5 bases). This TCR was recovered from a man between 18 and 35 years old who had mild COVID-19 (a few samples of this study predate the infection). Cell type and time point are not known. Sequencing was performed on PBMCs or a T cell subset sorted from them (not recorded which). The CDR3 coding sequence is TGTGCCAGCAGCCAAGATAGCCTTGTCAGGGTAGCTTTCTTT. It codes for CASSQDSLVRVAFF.